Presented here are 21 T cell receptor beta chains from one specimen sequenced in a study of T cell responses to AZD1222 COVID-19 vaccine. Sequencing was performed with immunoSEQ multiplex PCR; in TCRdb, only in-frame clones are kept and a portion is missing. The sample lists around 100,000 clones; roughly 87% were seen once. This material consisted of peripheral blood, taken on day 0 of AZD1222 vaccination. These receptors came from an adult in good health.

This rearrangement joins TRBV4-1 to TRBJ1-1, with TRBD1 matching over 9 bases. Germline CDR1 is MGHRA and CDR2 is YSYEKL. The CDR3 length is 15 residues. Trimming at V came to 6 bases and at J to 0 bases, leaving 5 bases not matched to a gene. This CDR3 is CASSGTGTVNTEAFF. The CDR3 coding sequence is TGCGCCAGCAGTGGGACAGGGACGGTGAACACTGAAGCTTTCTTT.

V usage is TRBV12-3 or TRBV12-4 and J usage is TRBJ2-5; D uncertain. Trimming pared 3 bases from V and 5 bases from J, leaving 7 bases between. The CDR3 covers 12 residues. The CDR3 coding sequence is TGTGCCAGCAGTTTGTCTGGGGAGACCCAGTACTTC. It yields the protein CASSLSGETQYF.

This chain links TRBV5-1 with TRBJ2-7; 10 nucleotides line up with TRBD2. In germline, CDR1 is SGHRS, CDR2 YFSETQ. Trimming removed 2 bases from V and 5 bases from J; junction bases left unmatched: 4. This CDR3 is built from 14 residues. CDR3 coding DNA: TGCGCCAGCAGCTTCCAAGCGGGGGGGAACGAGCAGTACTTC. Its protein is CASSFQAGGNEQYF.

For the CDR3, the DNA is TGTGCCTGGACCCGGAGGGGAGCGGGGGAGTTCACCGGGGAGCTGTTTTTT. It translates to CAWTRRGAGEFTGELFF. The chain carries TRBV30 and TRBJ2-2, with 8 bases fitting TRBD2. Germline loops: CDR1 GTSNPN, CDR2 SVGIG (reference sequence). The V segment lost 4 bases and the J segment 4 bases; nucleotides outside the gene matches: 14. The CDR3 has 17 residues.

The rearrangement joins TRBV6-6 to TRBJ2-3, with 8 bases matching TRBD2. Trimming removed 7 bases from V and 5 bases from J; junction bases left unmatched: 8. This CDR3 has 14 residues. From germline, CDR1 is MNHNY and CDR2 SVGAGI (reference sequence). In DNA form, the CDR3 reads TGTGCCAGCACATCCGAGCGGGGGAAAGATACGCAGTATTTT. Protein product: CASTSERGKDTQYF.

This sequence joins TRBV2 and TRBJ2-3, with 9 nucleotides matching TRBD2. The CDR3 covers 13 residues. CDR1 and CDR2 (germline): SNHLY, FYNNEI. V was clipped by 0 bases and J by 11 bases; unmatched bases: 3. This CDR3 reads CASSEAHSGGQYF. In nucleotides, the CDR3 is TGTGCCAGCAGTGAAGCGCATAGCGGGGGGCAGTATTTT.

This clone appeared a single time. The CDR3 loop reads CASSLALLYEQYF. Written as DNA, the CDR3 is TGCGCCAGCAGCTTGGCACTTCTCTACGAGCAGTACTTC. The chain combines TRBV5-1 with TRBJ2-7; D gene unclear. The V end lost 0 bases, the J end lost 3 bases, and 7 bases lay between the germline ends. The CDR3 sequence is 13 residues long. Germline values: CDR1 SGHRS, CDR2 YFSETQ.

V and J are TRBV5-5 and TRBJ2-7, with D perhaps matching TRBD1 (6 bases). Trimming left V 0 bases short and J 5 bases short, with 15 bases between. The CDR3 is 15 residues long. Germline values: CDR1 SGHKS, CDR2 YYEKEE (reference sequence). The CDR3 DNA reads TGTGCCAGCAGCTTGGTCCAGGACAGTATCCACGAGCAGTACTTC. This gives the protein CASSLVQDSIHEQYF.

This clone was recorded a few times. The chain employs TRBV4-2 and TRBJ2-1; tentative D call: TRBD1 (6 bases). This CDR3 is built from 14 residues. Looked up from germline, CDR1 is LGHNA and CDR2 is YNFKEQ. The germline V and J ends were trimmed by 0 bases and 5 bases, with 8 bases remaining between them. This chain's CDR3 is CASSQEWTDNEQFF. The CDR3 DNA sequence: TGTGCCAGCAGCCAAGAATGGACAGACAATGAGCAGTTCTTC.

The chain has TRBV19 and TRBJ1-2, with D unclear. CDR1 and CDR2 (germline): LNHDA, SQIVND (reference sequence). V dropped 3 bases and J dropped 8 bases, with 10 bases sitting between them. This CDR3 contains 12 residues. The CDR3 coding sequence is TGTGCCAGTAGTATTGGGCAATCGGGCTACACCTTC. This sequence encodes CASSIGQSGYTF.

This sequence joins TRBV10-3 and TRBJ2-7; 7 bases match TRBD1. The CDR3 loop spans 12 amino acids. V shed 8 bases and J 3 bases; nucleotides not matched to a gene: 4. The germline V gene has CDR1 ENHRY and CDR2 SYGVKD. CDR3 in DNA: TGTGCCATCGGGCAGGGGGTCTACGAGCAGTACTTC. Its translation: CAIGQGVYEQYF.

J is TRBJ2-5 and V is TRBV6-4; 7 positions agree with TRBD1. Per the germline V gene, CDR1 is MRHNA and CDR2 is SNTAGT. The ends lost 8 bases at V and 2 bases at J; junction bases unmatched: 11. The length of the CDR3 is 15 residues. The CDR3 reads CASSREGGTQETQYF. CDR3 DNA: TGTGCCAGCTCCCGGGAAGGGGGCACGCAAGAGACCCAGTACTTC.

The CDR3 here is CASSQVVLGLLPYEQYF. CDR3 nucleotide sequence: TGCGCCAGCAGCCAAGTGGTATTAGGGTTATTACCCTACGAGCAGTACTTC. V and J are TRBV4-1 and TRBJ2-7; D remains ambiguous. In germline, CDR1 is MGHRA, CDR2 YSYEKL. CDR3 size: 17 residues. Trimming took 1 base from V and 2 from J, leaving 18 bases between them.

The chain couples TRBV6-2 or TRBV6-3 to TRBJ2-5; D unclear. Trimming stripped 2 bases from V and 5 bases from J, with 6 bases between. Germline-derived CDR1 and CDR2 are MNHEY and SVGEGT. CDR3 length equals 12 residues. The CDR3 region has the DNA TGTGCCAGCAGTTACACTCGGGAGACCCAGTACTTC. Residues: CASSYTRETQYF.

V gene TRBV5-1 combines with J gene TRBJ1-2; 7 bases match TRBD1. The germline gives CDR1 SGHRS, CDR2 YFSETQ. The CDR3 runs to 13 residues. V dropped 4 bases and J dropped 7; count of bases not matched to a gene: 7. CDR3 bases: TGCGCCAGCAGCCCTGACAGGGACTCTGGCTACACCTTC. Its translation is CASSPDRDSGYTF.

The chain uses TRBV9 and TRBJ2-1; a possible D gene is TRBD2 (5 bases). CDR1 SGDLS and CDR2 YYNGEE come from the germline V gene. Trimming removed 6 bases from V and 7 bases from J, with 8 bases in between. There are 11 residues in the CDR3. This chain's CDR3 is CASNRGNEQFF. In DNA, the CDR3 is TGTGCCAGCAATCGGGGAAATGAGCAGTTCTTC.

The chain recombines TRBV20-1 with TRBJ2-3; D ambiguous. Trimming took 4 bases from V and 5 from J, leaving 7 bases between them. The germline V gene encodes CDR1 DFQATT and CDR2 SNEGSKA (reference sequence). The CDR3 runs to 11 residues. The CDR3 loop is CSAITQDTQYF. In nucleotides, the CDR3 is TGCAGTGCTATCACCCAAGATACGCAGTATTTT.

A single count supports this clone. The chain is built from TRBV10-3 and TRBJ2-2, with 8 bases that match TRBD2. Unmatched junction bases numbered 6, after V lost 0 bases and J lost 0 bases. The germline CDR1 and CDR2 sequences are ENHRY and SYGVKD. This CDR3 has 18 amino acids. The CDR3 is CAISESSGSGANTGELFF. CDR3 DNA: TGTGCCATCAGTGAGTCCTCGGGTAGCGGGGCGAACACCGGGGAGCTGTTTTTT.

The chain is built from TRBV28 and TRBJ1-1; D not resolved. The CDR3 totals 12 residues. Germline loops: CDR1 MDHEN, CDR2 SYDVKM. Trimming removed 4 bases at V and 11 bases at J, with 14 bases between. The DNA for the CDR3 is TGTGCCAGCAGTTCCGGGCTCCCGGGGGCTTTCTTT. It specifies CASSSGLPGAFF. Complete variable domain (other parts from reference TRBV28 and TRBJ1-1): DVKVTQSSRYLVKRTGEKVFLECVQDMDHENMFWYRQDPGLGLRLIYFSYDVKMKEKGDIPEGYSVSREKKERFSLILESASTNQTSMYLCASSSGLPGAFFGQGTRLTVV.

The CDR3 region is CASRYRAGTDTQYF. Written as DNA, the CDR3 is TGTGCCAGCAGATACAGGGCTGGCACAGATACGCAGTATTTT. This chain links TRBV6-2 or TRBV6-3 with TRBJ2-3; the D gene is possibly TRBD1 (6 bases). Germline CDR1 and CDR2: MNHEY and SVGEGT. V lost 6 bases, J lost 1 base, and 11 bases lay in between. This CDR3 region has 14 residues.

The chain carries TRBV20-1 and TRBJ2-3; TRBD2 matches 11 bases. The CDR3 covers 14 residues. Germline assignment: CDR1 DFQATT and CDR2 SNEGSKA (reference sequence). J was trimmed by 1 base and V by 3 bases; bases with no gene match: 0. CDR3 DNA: TGCAGTGCTAGTAGCGGGGGGGGCACAGATACGCAGTATTTT. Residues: CSASSGGGTDTQYF.